This TCR beta chain was found in a study of T cell responses to AZD1222 COVID-19 vaccine. Points from the study as a whole: Baseline seropositivity characterized only a handful of AZD1222 recipients. Spike-specific TCR repertoires showed rising breadth and depth after two AZD1222 doses. Among the donors, most were white British and more were female, and clonal diversity was possibly underestimated. There were repertoire samples only from the period after the peak T cell response.

The CDR3 length is 14 residues. Germline CDR1 reads MNHEY; CDR2 reads SVGAGI. V was shortened by 7 bases and J by 6 bases, with 18 bases between the two germline ends. Comment on this clone: Its antigen remains unknown.

Sequencing used immunoSEQ multiplex PCR; TCRdb keeps in-frame clones, though not all of them. Here the sample spans more than 85,000 clones, around 90% being singletons. This chain connects TRBV6-5 to TRBJ1-2; D might be TRBD1 (6 bases). The sequence derives from an adult in good health. Sequenced material: peripheral blood, taken on day 0 of AZD1222 vaccination. CDR3 DNA: TGTGCCAGCACTTCAAGGGGGGGCGCAGATGGCTACACCTTC. This translates into CASTSRGGADGYTF.